Included here is one T cell receptor (beta chain) sequence, with context. Antigen: not known. The data are from a study of cytomegalovirus exposure and HLA in healthy donors. Trimming took 2 bases from V and 6 from J, leaving 7 bases between them. The CDR3 covers 12 residues. Germline values: CDR1 MNHEY, CDR2 SMNVEV (reference sequence). A multiplex PCR was run with 60 Vbeta primers and 13 Jbeta primers. Measured with immunoSEQ multiplex PCR; TCRdb has only the in-frame clones, and not every one. Among about 140,000 clones listed, around three quarters were seen once. Study-wide points: In most subjects, TCR beta sequences reportedly gave accurate predictions of HLA-A and HLA-B alleles.

The chain has TRBV27 and TRBJ1-2, with no clear D. The TCR was taken from a man between 18 and 35 years old in good health and CMV-seronegative. Input material: PBMCs. CDR3 residues: CASSLPGDGYTF. CDR3 DNA sequence: TGTGCCAGCAGTTTACCCGGGGATGGCTACACCTTC.